The source of this TCR beta chain is a study of T cells in Graves' hyperthyroidism and ophthalmopathy. V was pared by 0 bases and J by 4 bases, with 8 bases of the junction left unmatched. The length of the CDR3 is 17 residues. Looked up from germline, CDR1 is SNHLY and CDR2 is FYNNEI. The source material, RNA transcripts, was used to amplify TCR beta CDR3 regions. Using the HTBI primer set, a first-round RT-PCR was run on the TCR CDR3. TCRdb reprocessed the multiplex PCR reads with MiXCR, giving one entry per CDR3 protein. The sample includes about 640,000 distinct CDR3 sequences, about a fifth of them seen just once.

The specimen was blood. The sequence came from a man aged 30 to 39 with Graves' ophthalmopathy. This chain links TRBV2 with TRBJ2-3; 9 bases line up with TRBD2. CDR3 loop: CASSEALRAGGSDTQYF. For the CDR3, the DNA is TGTGCCAGCAGTGAAGCGTTAAGAGCGGGAGGCTCAGATACGCAGTATTTT.